This is a list of T cell receptor beta chains from one sample in a study of shared clonotypes between healthy human individuals. Some clones are missing from TCRdb's copy, which holds only in-frame ones; the method was immunoSEQ multiplex PCR. The sample has fewer than 1.4 million clones, about 84% seen once. The specimen was memory CD4+ T cells from PBMCs. Source of these receptors: a man younger than 30 in good health. Some clones in this sample may be carry-over from other donors' samples. Both conserved end residues are part of each CDR3. The order of the fields is J gene, V gene, CDR3 protein.

J gene: TRBJ2-2
V gene: TRBV6-1
CDR3 protein: CASRRDPNTGELFF

J gene: TRBJ2-3
V gene: TRBV7-9
CDR3 protein: CASSQGLAGSRDTQYF

J gene: TRBJ1-5
V gene: TRBV28
CDR3 protein: CASSFSLNQPQHF

J gene: TRBJ1-4
V gene: TRBV4-3
CDR3 protein: CASSQDHTVGDEKLFF

J gene: TRBJ2-3
V gene: TRBV15
CDR3 protein: CATSRDRFGTDTQYF

J gene: TRBJ1-5
V gene: TRBV30
CDR3 protein: CAWESGQGKRAQHF

J gene: TRBJ2-3
V gene: TRBV5-8
CDR3 protein: CASSLGGRGTDTQYF

J gene: TRBJ1-2
V gene: TRBV25-1
CDR3 protein: CASSANRDTATYGYTF

J gene: TRBJ2-2
V gene: TRBV18
CDR3 protein: CASSPEGSNTGELFF

J gene: TRBJ2-7
V gene: TRBV18
CDR3 protein: CASSPPSRNEQYF

J gene: TRBJ2-7
V gene: TRBV5-1
CDR3 protein: CASREGTGSDEQYF

J gene: TRBJ2-3
V gene: TRBV4-2
CDR3 protein: CASSQDEGATDTQYF

J gene: TRBJ2-3
V gene: TRBV5-1
CDR3 protein: CASTFGQSTDTQYF

J gene: TRBJ2-3
V gene: TRBV28
CDR3 protein: CASSLQGSGTQYF

J gene: TRBJ1-3
V gene: TRBV6-6
CDR3 protein: CASRPDGGGNTIYF

J gene: TRBJ1-2
V gene: TRBV12-5
CDR3 protein: CASGFSTQQGGTPVGTF

J gene: TRBJ2-4
V gene: TRBV2
CDR3 protein: CASSEGSRGKNIQYF

J gene: TRBJ2-3
V gene: TRBV4-3
CDR3 protein: CASSQEPSGRAYMADTQYF

J gene: TRBJ2-5
V gene: TRBV5-1
CDR3 protein: CASSLGTSGTQETQYF

J gene: TRBJ1-2
V gene: TRBV7-3
CDR3 protein: CASSLRDGYGYTF

J gene: TRBJ1-5
V gene: TRBV5-5
CDR3 protein: CASSLRYYQPQHF

J gene: TRBJ2-7
V gene: TRBV4-3
CDR3 protein: CASSQSWGAYEQYF

J gene: TRBJ2-7
V gene: TRBV30
CDR3 protein: CAWSVLHGNLYF

J gene: TRBJ1-3
V gene: TRBV2
CDR3 protein: CASSSGTGYGNTIYF

J gene: TRBJ2-7
V gene: TRBV6-5
CDR3 protein: CASSSNDAYEQYF

J gene: TRBJ1-3
V gene: TRBV4-2
CDR3 protein: CASSQDKQGGNTIYF

J gene: TRBJ1-2
V gene: TRBV28
CDR3 protein: CASSLRQLSYGYTF

J gene: TRBJ2-4
V gene: TRBV6-5
CDR3 protein: CASSYSLDGTEYHF

J gene: TRBJ2-1
V gene: TRBV9
CDR3 protein: CASSFGLGGEQFF

J gene: TRBJ2-7
V gene: TRBV5-1
CDR3 protein: CASSFLAGGPNYEQYF

J gene: TRBJ1-5
V gene: TRBV28
CDR3 protein: CASSLGGYSNQPQHF

J gene: TRBJ2-1
V gene: TRBV11-3
CDR3 protein: CASSPHPGNEQFF

J gene: TRBJ2-7
V gene: TRBV9
CDR3 protein: CASSRDGIYEQYF

J gene: TRBJ2-3
V gene: TRBV7-3
CDR3 protein: CASSLGPGLAGGPEDTQYF

J gene: TRBJ2-5
V gene: TRBV28
CDR3 protein: CASSSRDWGGRAHIYF

J gene: TRBJ2-2
V gene: TRBV10-2
CDR3 protein: CASRGLENTGELFF

J gene: TRBJ2-6
V gene: TRBV29-1
CDR3 protein: CSVRRLGNSGANVLTF

J gene: TRBJ1-4
V gene: TRBV28
CDR3 protein: CASRAGGFNEKLFF

J gene: TRBJ2-6
V gene: TRBV18
CDR3 protein: CASSQQGTSGANVLTF

J gene: TRBJ2-2
V gene: TRBV6-4
CDR3 protein: CASSDQGLPNTGELFF

J gene: TRBJ2-3
V gene: TRBV30
CDR3 protein: CAWGGSVNTDTQYF

J gene: TRBJ2-1
V gene: TRBV2
CDR3 protein: CASSDLGQKYNEQFF

J gene: TRBJ2-7
V gene: TRBV6-6
CDR3 protein: CASSKGLAGDYEQYF

J gene: TRBJ2-5
V gene: TRBV11-3
CDR3 protein: CASSLEQGRTQYF

J gene: TRBJ2-2
V gene: TRBV5-1
CDR3 protein: CASSLQGATGELFF

J gene: TRBJ1-4
V gene: TRBV5-1
CDR3 protein: CASSLAWGASEKLFF

J gene: TRBJ2-7
V gene: TRBV5-1
CDR3 protein: CASSLSDPGRSYEQYF

J gene: TRBJ1-1
V gene: TRBV27
CDR3 protein: CASSLAGTDWTEAFF

J gene: TRBJ2-7
V gene: TRBV7-8
CDR3 protein: CASRSSGRASEQYF

J gene: TRBJ2-7
V gene: TRBV5-1
CDR3 protein: CASSLQGRNEQYF

J gene: TRBJ2-7
V gene: TRBV7-3
CDR3 protein: CASSLFAEPHYEQYF

J gene: TRBJ2-7
V gene: TRBV28
CDR3 protein: CASRGAGSGVYEQYF

J gene: TRBJ2-1
V gene: TRBV2
CDR3 protein: CASEGREQFF

J gene: TRBJ1-1
V gene: TRBV30
CDR3 protein: CAWSALNREAFF

J gene: TRBJ2-2
V gene: TRBV18
CDR3 protein: CASSPVLFGTGELFF

J gene: TRBJ2-3
V gene: TRBV30
CDR3 protein: CAWKWGSGTDTQYF

J gene: TRBJ2-2
V gene: TRBV6-1
CDR3 protein: CASFDGNTGELFF